The rows below give T cell receptor beta chains drawn from one sample of a study of T-cell memory formation after mild COVID-19. TCRdb recomputed calls from the 5' RACE reads with MiXCR, one row per CDR3 protein. The sample includes about 200,000 distinct CDR3 sequences, around 20% seen only once; the top ten take roughly 2.4%. The specimen was PBMCs or a T cell subset sorted from them (not recorded which). Receptor source: an adult woman who had mild COVID-19 (a few samples of this study predate the infection). Cell type and time point are not known. Both conserved end residues are part of each CDR3. A D gene is named only where the DNA matches it firmly. Size tells how often a clone was seen (once, few, many) or the class of an expanded clone, and some rows leave it out.

TRBD1 | 16 | few | TRBJ2-3 | TRBV9 | TGTGCCAGCAGCGCCCGTCCGGGACAGGGGACAGATACGCAGTATTTT | CASSARPGQGTDTQYF
. | 12 | . | TRBJ2-1 | TRBV5-1 | TGCGCCAGCAGGGCGACCACTAATGAGCAGTTCTTC | CASRATTNEQFF
. | 15 | . | TRBJ1-2 | TRBV5-1 | TGCGCCAGCAGCTTGAGCCGGGGGCGAGACTATGGCTACACCTTC | CASSLSRGRDYGYTF
. | 15 | few | TRBJ1-2 | TRBV5-1 | TGCGCCAGCAGTACCGCAGGGGCGCTTGGTTATGGCTACACCTTC | CASSTAGALGYGYTF
TRBD1 | 14 | . | TRBJ1-1 | TRBV5-1 | TGCGCCAGCAGACCCGGACAGGGCGGCGCTGAAGCTTTCTTT | CASRPGQGGAEAFF
TRBD1 | 13 | many | TRBJ1-2 | TRBV12-3/TRBV12-4 | TGTGCCAGCAGTGCGGGACAGTCCTATGGCTACACCTTC | CASSAGQSYGYTF
. | 15 | few | TRBJ1-1 | TRBV4-1 | TGCGCCAGCAGCCAAGATGGGGGGTATAACACTGAAGCTTTCTTT | CASSQDGGYNTEAFF
TRBD1 | 15 | few | TRBJ2-2 | TRBV5-1 | TGCGCCAGCAGCTGGGGGACAGAGAACACCGGGGAGCTGTTTTTT | CASSWGTENTGELFF
TRBD1 | 13 | . | TRBJ1-2 | TRBV19 | TGTGCCAGCCGCTTGGACAGGGGGGATGGCTACACCTTC | CASRLDRGDGYTF
TRBD2 | 14 | . | TRBJ2-3 | TRBV20-1 | TGCAGTGCTGGTGCTAGCGGGAGGTATGATACGCAGTATTTT | CSAGASGRYDTQYF
. | 13 | . | TRBJ2-7 | TRBV6-6 | TGTGCCAGCAGTTACCCAACAGGGAACGAGCAGTACTTC | CASSYPTGNEQYF
TRBD1 | 14 | many | TRBJ2-7 | TRBV5-1 | TGTGCCAGCAGCTCGGGACAGGGTACCTACGAGCAGTACTTC | CASSSGQGTYEQYF
TRBD2 | 20 | . | TRBJ2-3 | TRBV24-1 | TGTGCCACCAGTGATTTTGGACTAGCGGGAGTCCCTTCCCCGGCAGATACGCAGTATTTT | CATSDFGLAGVPSPADTQYF
. | 11 | . | TRBJ2-1 | TRBV6-2/TRBV6-3 | TGTGCCAGCAGTCTCTCGCAGGCGCAGTTCTTC | CASSLSQAQFF
TRBD1 | 15 | . | TRBJ2-7 | TRBV12-3/TRBV12-4 | TGTGCCAGCAGTTTTCTGGGGACAGGGGGAAACGAGCAGTACTTC | CASSFLGTGGNEQYF
. | 16 | . | TRBJ2-3 | TRBV25-1 | TGTGCCAGCAGTGAGTTTCGGGGGTCAAGCACAGATACGCAGTATTTT | CASSEFRGSSTDTQYF
TRBD1 | 16 | . | TRBJ1-2 | TRBV12-3/TRBV12-4 | TGTGCCAGCAAACCGGGACAGGGAGGTTGGAGCTATGGCTACACCTTC | CASKPGQGGWSYGYTF
TRBD1 | 17 | . | TRBJ2-7 | TRBV5-5 | TGTGCCAGCAGCCCATTAGGTGACAGGGGAATCCCCAGCGAGCAGTACTTC | CASSPLGDRGIPSEQYF
. | 13 | few | TRBJ1-1 | TRBV5-1 | TGCGCCAGCAGCTCTGCACGGAACACTGAAGCTTTCTTT | CASSSARNTEAFF
. | 13 | few | TRBJ2-7 | TRBV14 | TGTGCCAGCAGCCAAGTGTTCTTCGGCGAGCAGTACTTC | CASSQVFFGEQYF
TRBD2 | 14 | many | TRBJ2-3 | TRBV5-1 | TGCGCCAGCAGCCGTAGCGGGGATACAGATACGCAGTATTTT | CASSRSGDTDTQYF
. | 15 | . | TRBJ2-1 | TRBV4-3 | TGCGCCAGCAGCCAGAGTGTACGTTCGAACAATGAGCAGTTCTTC | CASSQSVRSNNEQFF
TRBD1 | 16 | few | TRBJ1-5 | TRBV6-2/TRBV6-3 | TGTGCCAGCAGGCACAGGGGGCTTAGGAGCAATCAGCCCCAGCATTTT | CASRHRGLRSNQPQHF
TRBD1 | 17 | . | TRBJ2-7 | TRBV12-3/TRBV12-4 | TGTGCCAGCAGTTACGCCCTGGGACAGGGAGGAAGCTACGAGCAGTACTTC | CASSYALGQGGSYEQYF
TRBD1 | 16 | . | TRBJ2-6 | TRBV10-2 | TGCGCCAGCAGTGAGACAGGGGTCTCTGGGGCCAACGTCCTGACTTTC | CASSETGVSGANVLTF
. | 14 | many | TRBJ1-2 | TRBV4-1 | TGCGCCAGCAGCCAAGGGACGTCGGGCTATGGCTACACCTTC | CASSQGTSGYGYTF
TRBD1 | 16 | . | TRBJ1-2 | TRBV24-1 | TGTGCCACCAGTGACCCCAGACAGGGACCCAACTATGGCTACACCTTC | CATSDPRQGPNYGYTF
TRBD1 | 15 | . | TRBJ2-7 | TRBV7-2 | TGTGCCAGCAGCTTAGGGTTGGGACAGACCTACGAGCAGTACTTC | CASSLGLGQTYEQYF
. | 14 | . | TRBJ2-7 | TRBV6-6 | TGTGCCAGCAGTAATGGGGGGCCAGCCTACGAGCAGTACTTC | CASSNGGPAYEQYF
TRBD1 | 14 | . | TRBJ2-1 | TRBV14 | TGTGCCAGCAGCCAAGCACAGGGGAGCAATGAGCAGTTCTTC | CASSQAQGSNEQFF
. | 13 | . | TRBJ1-2 | TRBV24-1 | TGTGCCACCAGTGATGGCGGAGAGAGAGGCTACACCTTC | CATSDGGERGYTF
. | 12 | . | TRBJ1-1 | TRBV15 | TGTGCCACCGCCCCCGGGAACACTGAAGCTTTCTTT | CATAPGNTEAFF
. | 15 | . | TRBJ2-3 | TRBV12-3/TRBV12-4 | TGTGCCAGCAGTCCCCCTTTTCGTAGGGCAGATACGCAGTATTTT | CASSPPFRRADTQYF
TRBD2 | 16 | many | TRBJ2-5 | TRBV7-2 | TGTGCCAGCAGCTTAGCGCGTACTAGCGGGAGTGAAACCCAGTACTTC | CASSLARTSGSETQYF
. | 14 | few | TRBJ1-4 | TRBV5-1 | TGCGCCAGCAGCCCCGCCATGGATAACGAAAAACTGTTTTTT | CASSPAMDNEKLFF
TRBD1 | 13 | . | TRBJ2-4 | TRBV7-3 | TGTGCCAGCAGCTTAACTCAGAGGGACAGCCCCCACTTC | CASSLTQRDSPHF